This record concerns one TCR beta chain sequence. This specimen comes from a study of blood T cell repertoires in COVID-19. The wider study: T cells, B-cell-depleted T cells, or PBMCs provided the cDNA or gDNA that served as material.

Repertoires were generated with immunoSEQ multiplex PCR, while TCRdb's copy carries only in-frame clones and drops some. This table has about 250,000 clones, more than 70% appearing once. V shed 3 bases, J shed 8 bases, and the junction held 6 bases outside the gene matches. Germline CDR1 is SGDLS and CDR2 is YYNGEE. The CDR3 is 16 residues long. Sequencing was carried out using peripheral blood. The chain uses TRBV9 and TRBJ2-1; 15 bases are a match to TRBD2. The receptor comes from a man older than 75 with acute or convalescent COVID-19. The CDR3 DNA is TGTGCCAGCAGCGCCGGACTAGCGGGAGGGGGCCATGAGCAGTTCTTC. As protein: CASSAGLAGGGHEQFF.